Each of the 24 T cell receptor beta chains below was sequenced from the same sample in a study of T cell repertoires in cytomegalovirus infection. TCRdb reanalysed the reads using MiXCR and keeps one entry per CDR3 protein. The sample has over 250,000 distinct CDR3 sequences; about a quarter are singletons. Sequencing input: PBMCs. Every receptor here comes from a human donor in good health (CMV status not recorded). Some clones in this sample may be carry-over from other donors' samples.

A few counts support this clonotype. The rearrangement uses TRBV5-1 and TRBJ2-7; 11 nucleotides line up with TRBD2. Germline loops: CDR1 SGHRS, CDR2 YFSETQ. V shed 2 bases, J shed 6 bases, and the junction held 4 bases outside the gene matches. The CDR3 loop spans 14 amino acids. The CDR3 here is CASSLTSGGIEQYF. CDR3 DNA: TGCGCCAGCAGCTTAACTAGCGGGGGAATCGAGCAGTACTTC.

V and J are TRBV28 and TRBJ1-5; D gene uncertain. The CDR3 contains 15 residues. Germline V gene lookup returns CDR1 MDHEN and CDR2 SYDVKM. V dropped 2 bases and J dropped 7 bases, with 15 bases sitting between them. The CDR3 sequence is CASSLRSGAGQPQHF. The CDR3, as DNA: TGTGCCAGCAGTTTAAGATCTGGAGCGGGGCAGCCCCAGCATTTT.

The CDR3: CASSSGLAGADEQFF. CDR3 sequence (DNA): TGTGCCAGCAGTTCCGGACTAGCTGGGGCGGATGAGCAGTTCTTC. This chain joins TRBV6-2 or TRBV6-3 and TRBJ2-1; 8 bases align to TRBD2. V trimming: 4 bases; J trimming: 8 bases; junction bases outside the gene matches: 10. This CDR3 spans 15 amino acids. Germline assignment: CDR1 MNHEY and CDR2 SVGEGT.

The table lists this clonotype with a few counts. The chain combines TRBV28 with TRBJ1-1; D possibly corresponds to TRBD1 (5 bases). Germline loops: CDR1 MDHEN, CDR2 SYDVKM. V lost 5 bases to trimming and J lost 8 bases, with 15 bases between them. The CDR3 spans 13 residues. The CDR3 is CASSIPGAGEAFF. CDR3 coding DNA: TGTGCCAGCAGTATCCCCGGGGCTGGGGAAGCTTTCTTT.

The gene calls are TRBV5-1 and TRBJ2-1; TRBD2 matches 13 bases. This CDR3 region has 17 residues. The V gene end was trimmed by 3 bases and the J gene end by 7 bases; junction bases not matched to a gene: 10. Germline values: CDR1 SGHRS, CDR2 YFSETQ. The CDR3: CASSSRTSGGTYNEQFF. CDR3 bases: TGCGCCAGCAGCTCACGGACTAGCGGGGGAACTTATAATGAGCAGTTCTTC.

This clonotype was counted only a few times. This chain links TRBV5-1 with TRBJ1-4, with 9 bases identical to TRBD1. The CDR3 sequence is 15 residues long. Per germline, CDR1 SGHRS and CDR2 YFSETQ. V lost 4 bases to trimming and J lost 2 bases; unmatched junction nucleotides: 3. The chain's CDR3 is CASSTGQGTNEKLFF. The CDR3 DNA follows: TGCGCCAGCAGCACGGGACAGGGTACTAATGAAAAACTGTTTTTT.

This clonotype was detected a few times. The chain recombines TRBV7-2 with TRBJ2-5, with a possible D match to TRBD1 (6 bases). The CDR3 consists of 13 residues. Between the trimmed V and J ends, which lost 4 bases and 6 bases, there was a span of 12 bases. Looked up from germline, CDR1 is SGHTA and CDR2 is FQGNSA. CDR3 sequence: CASSWGPQKTQYF. For the CDR3, the DNA is TGTGCCAGCAGCTGGGGGCCTCAGAAGACCCAGTACTTC.

V and J are TRBV12-3 or TRBV12-4 and TRBJ2-7, with TRBD1 matching 10 bases. The CDR3 contains 15 residues. J gave up 3 bases and V 2 bases, and 4 bases lay outside the gene matches. In DNA form, the CDR3 reads TGTGCCAGCAGTTTAAGGGACAGGGGCTACTACGAGCAGTACTTC. Translating gives CASSLRDRGYYEQYF.

This clonotype was counted a single time. The CDR3 DNA reads TGCAGCGTTGAAGATTCCGGGATCGCTCCAGATACGCAGTATTTT. Translated, it gives CSVEDSGIAPDTQYF. This sequence joins TRBV29-1 and TRBJ2-3; possibly TRBD2 for D (5 bases). The CDR3 is made up of 15 amino acids. Germline V gives CDR1 SQVTM, CDR2 ANQGSEA. V was clipped by 0 bases and J by 4 bases, with 14 bases between them.

This clonotype occurred a few times. The genes are TRBV20-1 and TRBJ1-6; D possibly corresponds to TRBD1 (5 bases). Germline CDR1 is DFQATT and CDR2 is SNEGSKA (reference sequence). This CDR3 region has 13 residues. Trimming stripped 7 bases from V and 6 bases from J, with 13 bases between. The CDR3 sequence: CSDKGLINSPLHF. CDR3 nucleotide sequence: TGCAGTGATAAGGGACTGATTAATTCACCCCTCCACTTT.

This clonotype was counted ten times or more. The CDR3 sequence: CASSLGTTGNTIYF. The CDR3 DNA reads TGTGCCAGCAGCTTAGGGACAACTGGAAACACCATATATTTT. The chain links TRBV7-2 to TRBJ1-3; maybe TRBD1 (5 bases). Between the trimmed V and J ends, which lost 1 base and 2 bases, there was a span of 6 bases. The CDR3 has 14 amino acids. Germline CDR1 reads SGHTA; CDR2 reads FQGNSA.

This clonotype was counted between two and nine times. V is TRBV11-2 and J is TRBJ2-2; D is undetermined. Germline V gene data show CDR1 as SGHAT and CDR2 as FQNNGV. V was clipped by 7 bases and J by 4 bases, with 16 bases between them. The CDR3 totals 15 residues. The CDR3 reads CASTASGMVTGELFF. Here the CDR3 DNA reads TGTGCCAGCACCGCGAGTGGGATGGTCACCGGGGAGCTGTTTTTT. Together with reference TRBV11-2 and TRBJ2-2, the CDR3 gives the full variable domain: EAGVAQSPRYKIIEKRQSVAFWCNPISGHATLYWYQQILGQGPKLLIQFQNNGVVDDSQLPKDRFSAERLKGVDSTLKIQPAKLEDSAVYLCASTASGMVTGELFFGEGSRLTVL.

DNA for the CDR3: TGTGCCAGCAGCGCACGCCCCGGGCCGACCGGGGAGCTGTTTTTT. Its translation is CASSARPGPTGELFF. This rearrangement joins TRBV6-2 or TRBV6-3 to TRBJ2-2; D gene unclear. CDR1 is MNHEY, CDR2 SVGEGT, per germline. The CDR3 runs 15 residues. Trimming pared 6 bases from V and 5 bases from J, leaving 16 bases between.

This clonotype turned up a few times. V is TRBV7-6 and J is TRBJ2-2; the match to TRBD2 covers 10 bases. The CDR3 covers 15 residues. Germline lookup yields CDR1 SGHVS and CDR2 FNYEAQ. J gave up 5 bases and V 2 bases, and 2 bases lay outside the gene matches. The chain's CDR3 is CASSLKTSGTGELFF. As DNA, the CDR3 is TGTGCCAGCAGCTTAAAGACTAGCGGGACCGGGGAGCTGTTTTTT.

This clonotype showed up just a few times. This chain joins TRBV6-5 and TRBJ2-3, with a weak D call TRBD2 (5 bases). CDR1 and CDR2 from the germline V gene are MNHEY and SVGAGI. This CDR3 has 13 residues. Trimming cost V 5 bases and J 11 bases, with 17 bases left between them. DNA for the CDR3: TGTGCCAGCAGTATAGGACTTGTGGGTTGGCAGTATTTT. It specifies CASSIGLVGWQYF.

DNA of the CDR3: TGTGCCAGTTTTGGCTGGACTGGGACAGGGGGTTACAATGAGCAGTTCTTC. Protein product: CASFGWTGTGGYNEQFF. This chain links TRBV19 with TRBJ2-1; TRBD1 matches at 11 bases. This CDR3 spans 17 amino acids. Germline lookup yields CDR1 LNHDA and CDR2 SQIVND (reference sequence). After removal of 8 bases from V and 4 bases from J, the junction contained 13 bases not matched to a gene.

This clonotype was observed a handful of times. The chain couples TRBV28 to TRBJ1-6, with 8 nucleotides matching TRBD1. The germline V gene encodes CDR1 MDHEN and CDR2 SYDVKM. CDR3 length: 17 residues. V shed 5 bases, J shed 0 bases, and the junction held 6 bases outside the gene matches. This CDR3 is CASSRRTGSSYNSPLHF. The DNA of the CDR3 is TGTGCCAGCAGTCGACGGACAGGGAGCTCCTATAATTCACCCCTCCACTTT. The entire variable domain, with the rest obtained from reference TRBV28 and TRBJ1-6, is as follows: DVKVTQSSRYLVKRTGEKVFLECVQDMDHENMFWYRQDPGLGLRLIYFSYDVKMKEKGDIPEGYSVSREKKERFSLILESASTNQTSMYLCASSRRTGSSYNSPLHFGNGTRLTVT.

This clonotype has only a few counts. The gene calls are TRBV6-5 and TRBJ2-7; D gene ambiguous. V gave up 5 bases and J gave up 1 base, with 9 bases separating them. Germline assignment: CDR1 MNHEY and CDR2 SVGAGI. The length of the CDR3 is 13 residues. The CDR3 sequence is CASSPTHSYEQYF. Here the CDR3 DNA reads TGTGCCAGCAGTCCCACACATTCCTACGAGCAGTACTTC.

The J gene is TRBJ2-1, the V gene TRBV12-3 or TRBV12-4, with TRBD2 identical over 9 bases. This CDR3 is built from 13 residues. After removal of 5 bases from V and 7 bases from J, the junction contained 3 bases not matched to a gene. The chain's CDR3 is CASSDTSGNEQFF. Written as DNA, the CDR3 is TGTGCCAGCAGTGATACTAGCGGGAATGAGCAGTTCTTC.

The rearrangement uses TRBV7-2 and TRBJ1-5; no reliable D call. Trimming pared 3 bases from V and 0 bases from J, leaving 9 bases between. CDR1 is SGHTA, CDR2 FQGNSA, per germline. The CDR3 runs 15 residues. DNA of the CDR3: TGTGCCAGCAGCTTCGCCCCGGCTAGCAATCAGCCCCAGCATTTT. This translates into CASSFAPASNQPQHF. The entire variable domain, with the rest obtained from reference TRBV7-2 and TRBJ1-5, is as follows: GAGVSQSPSNKVTEKGKDVELRCDPISGHTALYWYRQSLGQGLEFLIYFQGNSAPDKSGLPSDRFSAERTGGSVSTLTIQRTQQEDSAVYLCASSFAPASNQPQHFGDGTRLSIL.

This chain uses TRBV5-1 with TRBJ2-7; TRBD1 or TRBD2 may be the D gene (6 bases each). Trimming removed 5 bases at V and 2 bases at J, with 17 bases between. Germline V gives CDR1 SGHRS, CDR2 YFSETQ. The CDR3 is 15 residues long. CDR3 region: CASRNGGALPYEQYF. The CDR3 bases are TGCGCCAGCAGGAACGGGGGCGCATTGCCCTACGAGCAGTACTTC.

Remarks on this clonotype: Germline is not matched at one junction end, which may reflect a read error. The rearrangement uses TRBV6-2 or TRBV6-3 and TRBJ1-1; no definite D call. The CDR3 totals 13 residues. Germline loops: CDR1 MNHEY, CDR2 SVGEGT. The CDR3 is CASSYIRNIEAFF. CDR3 DNA: TGTGCCAGCAGTTACATCCGGAACATTGAAGCTTTCTTT.

V and J are TRBV6-2 or TRBV6-3 and TRBJ2-1; 7 bases are a match to TRBD2. The CDR3 is 14 amino acids. The ends lost 4 bases at V and 11 bases at J; junction bases unmatched: 11. The V gene's germline CDR1 is MNHEY and CDR2 SVGEGT. The CDR3: CASSSIPLTSKQFF. In DNA, the CDR3 is TGTGCCAGCAGTTCCATCCCATTGACTAGCAAGCAGTTCTTC.

The chain is built from TRBV19 and TRBJ1-5; D uncertain. The length of the CDR3 is 13 residues. Germline-derived CDR1 and CDR2 are LNHDA and SQIVND (reference sequence). V dropped 7 bases and J dropped 6 bases, with 13 bases sitting between them. CDR3 nucleotide sequence: TGTGCCAGTACGAATGGAATCGGTCAGCCCCAGCATTTT. The encoded protein is CASTNGIGQPQHF.